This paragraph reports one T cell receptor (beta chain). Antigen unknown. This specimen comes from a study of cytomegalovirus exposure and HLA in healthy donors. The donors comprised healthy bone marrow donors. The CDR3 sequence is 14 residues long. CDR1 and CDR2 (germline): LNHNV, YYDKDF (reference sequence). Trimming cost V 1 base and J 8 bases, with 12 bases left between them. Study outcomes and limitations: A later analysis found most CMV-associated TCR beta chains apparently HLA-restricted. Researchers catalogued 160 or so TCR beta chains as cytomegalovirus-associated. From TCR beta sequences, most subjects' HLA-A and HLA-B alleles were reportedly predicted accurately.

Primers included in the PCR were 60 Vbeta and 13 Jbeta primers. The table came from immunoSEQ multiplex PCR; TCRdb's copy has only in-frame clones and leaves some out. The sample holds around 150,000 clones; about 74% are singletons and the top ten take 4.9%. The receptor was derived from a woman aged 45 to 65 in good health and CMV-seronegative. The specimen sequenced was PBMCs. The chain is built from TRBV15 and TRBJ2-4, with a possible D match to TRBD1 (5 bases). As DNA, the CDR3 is TGTGCCACCAGCAGAGGGCAGGGCAGTGACATTCAGTACTTC. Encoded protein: CATSRGQGSDIQYF.